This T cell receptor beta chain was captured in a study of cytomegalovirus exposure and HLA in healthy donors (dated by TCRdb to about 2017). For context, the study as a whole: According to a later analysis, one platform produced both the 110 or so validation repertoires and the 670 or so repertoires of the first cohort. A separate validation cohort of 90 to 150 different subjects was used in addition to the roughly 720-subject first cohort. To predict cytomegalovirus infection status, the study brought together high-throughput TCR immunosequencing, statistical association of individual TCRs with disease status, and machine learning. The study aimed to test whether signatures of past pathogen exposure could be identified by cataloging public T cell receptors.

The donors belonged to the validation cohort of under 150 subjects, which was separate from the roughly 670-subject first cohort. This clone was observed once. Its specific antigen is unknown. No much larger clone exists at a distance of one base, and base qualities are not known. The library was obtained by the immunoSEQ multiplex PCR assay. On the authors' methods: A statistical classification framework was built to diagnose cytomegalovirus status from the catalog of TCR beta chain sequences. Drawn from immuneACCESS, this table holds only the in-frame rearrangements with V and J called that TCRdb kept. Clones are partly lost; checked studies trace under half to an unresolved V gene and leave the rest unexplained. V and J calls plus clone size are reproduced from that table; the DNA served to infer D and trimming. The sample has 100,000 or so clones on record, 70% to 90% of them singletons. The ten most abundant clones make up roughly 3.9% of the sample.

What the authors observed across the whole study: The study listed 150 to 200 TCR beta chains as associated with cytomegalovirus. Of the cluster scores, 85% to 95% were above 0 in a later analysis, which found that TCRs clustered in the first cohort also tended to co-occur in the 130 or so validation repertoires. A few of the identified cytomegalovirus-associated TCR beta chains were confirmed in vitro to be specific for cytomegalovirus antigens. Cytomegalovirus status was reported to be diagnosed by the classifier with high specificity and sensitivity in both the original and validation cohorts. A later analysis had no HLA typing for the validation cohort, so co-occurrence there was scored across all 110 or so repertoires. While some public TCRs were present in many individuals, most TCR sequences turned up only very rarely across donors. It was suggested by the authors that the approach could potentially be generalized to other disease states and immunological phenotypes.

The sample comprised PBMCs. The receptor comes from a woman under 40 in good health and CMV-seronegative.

The DNA sequence follows: TGCAGCGCTTGCGGGACAGGGGATGGCGAGCAGTACTTC. Its coded protein is CSACGTGDGEQYF. The sequence links TRBV29-1 to TRBJ2-7, and 10 junction bases match TRBD1. Measured from the cysteine to the phenylalanine, the CDR3 is 13 residues long. The kept DNA is CDR3 alone, 39 bases in frame from the first base. CDR1 and CDR2 were assigned from the germline V gene as SQVTM and ANQGSEA. After removal of 7 bases from V and 6 bases from J, the junction retains 9 bases not matched to a gene.